One T cell receptor beta chain is described in this entry. Original analysis: Estimation of nucleated cell counts was performed using reference gene primer amplification. Sequencing used immunoSEQ multiplex PCR; TCRdb keeps in-frame clones, though not all of them. The V and J calls and the clone size are those of that table, but D and trimming were determined from the DNA. This table holds around 200,000 clones, 80% to 90% found once. This sample stems from a study of blood T cell repertoires in COVID-19. Study background: Collection of acute and convalescent COVID-19 samples took place in the United States, Italy and Spain. PBMCs, B-cell-depleted T cells, or T cells provided the cDNA or gDNA that made up the material.

CDR1 is KGHDR, CDR2 SFDVKD, per germline. The CDR3 is 15 amino acids. Trimming left V 1 base short and J 4 bases short, with 11 bases between. The V call is TRBV24-1, the J call TRBJ2-3, with a tentative D call TRBD2 (5 bases). This sequence originates from a human donor with active or convalescent COVID-19. The donor label of this sample is uncertain. Sequenced: peripheral blood. This chain's CDR3 is CATSDLTGLSDTQYF. Written as DNA, the CDR3 is TGTGCCACCAGTGATTTAACGGGGTTGTCAGATACGCAGTATTTT.